The clone carrying this T cell receptor (beta chain) was observed once. There are 19 residues in the CDR3. The germline CDR1 and CDR2 sequences are SGHDN and FVKESK. V was cut by 1 base and J by 0 bases, with 16 bases left in between. This entry comes from a study of CD8 T cells in Susac syndrome. Reverse transcription of about 0.5 to 1 ug RNA was carried out with random hexamers. Each CDR3 protein is one row after TCRdb ran MiXCR on the immunoSEQ multiplex PCR reads. The data show 150,000 to 200,000 distinct CDR3 sequences, with 94% seen just once and roughly 0.1% held by the top ten. What was sequenced was CD4+ T cells from PBMCs. The chain employs TRBV14 and TRBJ2-6; tentatively, D is TRBD2 (5 bases). The TCR comes from a human donor with multiple sclerosis. The CDR3 reads CASSQGRQPPRSGANVLTF. DNA for the CDR3: TGTGCCAGCAGCCAAGGGAGGCAGCCACCACGCTCTGGGGCCAACGTCCTGACTTTC.